These 24 T cell receptor beta chains share one sample of origin, sequenced in a study of T cells in Graves' hyperthyroidism and ophthalmopathy. Amplification yielded TCR beta CDR3 regions, with RNA transcripts as the source. A set of HTBI primers served as the primers for a first-round RT-PCR of the TCR CDR3. TCRdb re-derived calls from the multiplex PCR reads in MiXCR, one entry per CDR3 protein. The sample has 400,000 to 550,000 distinct CDR3 sequences; around 24% are singletons. Input material: blood. The receptors originated from a woman aged 25 to 39 with Graves' ophthalmopathy.

This clonotype was counted between two and nine times. CDR3 bases: TGTGCCATCAGTGAGTCGGGTCAGCCCCAGCATTTT. This encodes CAISESGQPQHF. This chain links TRBV10-3 with TRBJ1-5; no reliable D call. The length of the CDR3 is 12 residues. Germline loops: CDR1 ENHRY, CDR2 SYGVKD. Trimming stripped 0 bases from V and 6 bases from J, with 3 bases between.

This clonotype showed up many times. The V gene is TRBV6-1, the J gene TRBJ1-1; perhaps TRBD1 as D (6 bases). Germline CDR1 and CDR2: MNHNS and SASEGT. The CDR3 totals 13 residues. Trimming shortened V by 3 bases and J by 4 bases, and 9 bases separated the two germline ends. The CDR3 loop reads CASSEIRGTEAFF. The CDR3 nucleotides read TGTGCCAGCAGTGAGATCAGGGGCACTGAAGCTTTCTTT.

The genes are TRBV4-1 and TRBJ2-5; 8 positions agree with TRBD1. The CDR3 is 15 amino acids. After removal of 4 bases from V and 3 bases from J, the junction contained 7 bases not matched to a gene. CDR1 MGHRA and CDR2 YSYEKL come from the germline V gene. In DNA, the CDR3 is TGCGCCAGCAGCCCGCTCGGACAGGGAGAAGAGACCCAGTACTTC. As protein: CASSPLGQGEETQYF.

The J gene is TRBJ1-2, the V gene TRBV6-5; TRBD1 is a possible D gene (5 bases). The ends were cut back, 2 bases at V and 6 bases at J, with 13 bases in the middle. This CDR3 has 14 amino acids. Germline CDR1 reads MNHEY; CDR2 reads SVGAGI. The CDR3 DNA is TGTGCCAGCAGTTACGGGGCCAGGGTCGATGGCTACACCTTC. Protein: CASSYGARVDGYTF.

In this sample, this clonotype turned up many times. The chain employs TRBV30 and TRBJ2-7; D remains unclear. CDR3 length equals 12 residues. In germline, CDR1 is GTSNPN, CDR2 SVGIG (reference sequence). Trimming removed 5 bases from V and 4 bases from J, with 12 bases in between. The CDR3 nucleotides are TGTGCCTGGGAAAGCATAGAGTACGAGCAGTACTTC. Translation gives CAWESIEYEQYF. The full variable domain, rest sourced from reference TRBV30 and TRBJ2-7, is SQTIHQWPATLVQPVGSPLSLECTVEGTSNPNLYWYRQAAGRGLQLLFYSVGIGQISSEVPQNLSASRPQDRQFILSSKKLLLSDSGFYLCAWESIEYEQYFGPGTRLTVT.

The table lists this clonotype with many counts. The rearrangement uses TRBV2 and TRBJ2-2, with 11 positions matching TRBD2. The CDR3 length is 18 residues. V lost 3 bases, J lost 5 bases, and 11 bases stayed unmatched. Germline CDR1 is SNHLY and CDR2 is FYNNEI. CDR3 coding DNA: TGTGCCAGCAGTGATCTAGCGGGGGGACCTCCGACAACCGGGGAGCTGTTTTTT. It translates to CASSDLAGGPPTTGELFF.

This clonotype was detected many times. This rearrangement joins TRBV19 to TRBJ1-1; 7 bases map to TRBD1. Unmatched junction bases numbered 10, after V lost 10 bases and J lost 2 bases. In germline, CDR1 is LNHDA, CDR2 SQIVND (reference sequence). There are 14 residues in the CDR3. As DNA, the CDR3 is TGTGCCACCAGGGACAGCTGGCTCAACACTGAAGCTTTCTTT. Amino acid sequence: CATRDSWLNTEAFF.

This clonotype was detected only a few times. V usage is TRBV12-3 or TRBV12-4 and J usage is TRBJ2-5, with no clear D. The CDR3 is 14 residues long. V was trimmed by 3 bases and J by 0 bases, leaving 8 bases between them. The CDR3 sequence: CASSFIGDQETQYF. The CDR3 region has the DNA TGTGCCAGCAGTTTTATAGGAGACCAAGAGACCCAGTACTTC.

This clonotype has just a few counts. This sequence joins TRBV20-1 and TRBJ2-7; TRBD2 agrees at 10 bases. In germline, CDR1 is DFQATT, CDR2 SNEGSKA (reference sequence). After removal of 3 bases from V and 3 bases from J, the junction contained 8 bases not matched to a gene. This CDR3 has 15 residues. For the CDR3, the DNA is TGCAGTGCTAGCCAAGGAATAGCGGGAGGCTACGAGCAGTACTTC. Amino acid sequence: CSASQGIAGGYEQYF.

The chain recombines TRBV6-5 with TRBJ2-2, with D possibly TRBD1 on 5 matching bases. The CDR3 loop spans 15 amino acids. Trimming removed 0 bases at V and 4 bases at J, with 9 bases between. Germline CDR1 is MNHEY and CDR2 is SVGAGI. For the CDR3, the DNA is TGTGCCAGCAGTTACTCGCAGGGTGGCACCGGGGAGCTGTTTTTT. Amino acid sequence: CASSYSQGGTGELFF.

The rearrangement links TRBV5-1 to TRBJ2-7; 9 positions agree with TRBD1. Looked up from germline, CDR1 is SGHRS and CDR2 is YFSETQ. The CDR3 contains 15 residues. The V and J ends lost 4 bases and 2 bases, in that order; junction bases with no gene match: 7. In DNA form, the CDR3 reads TGCGCCAGCAGCCCGGGTGGGACAGGGCCCTACGAGCAGTACTTC. The encoded protein is CASSPGGTGPYEQYF.

The chain combines TRBV30 with TRBJ2-7; 9 bases line up with TRBD1. Unmatched junction bases numbered 11, after V lost 3 bases and J lost 5 bases. The V gene's germline CDR1 is GTSNPN and CDR2 SVGIG (reference sequence). The CDR3 runs to 15 residues. CDR3: CAWSSVRDRVHEQYF. The DNA of the CDR3 is TGTGCCTGGAGCTCTGTTCGGGACAGGGTCCACGAGCAGTACTTC.

This clonotype was seen just once. The chain joins TRBV30 to TRBJ1-5; weak D call: TRBD1 (5 bases). CDR1 and CDR2 (germline): GTSNPN, SVGIG (reference sequence). The CDR3 sequence is 16 residues long. Trimming left V 4 bases short and J 6 bases short, with 22 bases between. The CDR3 is CAWTPMGLMGGQPQHF. The CDR3, as DNA: TGTGCCTGGACCCCTATGGGGCTGATGGGAGGTCAGCCCCAGCATTTT.

This clonotype showed up many times. The chain is built from TRBV4-3 and TRBJ1-2, with 8 bases identical to TRBD1. Trimming took 0 bases from V and 7 from J; bases not matched to a gene: 7. Germline CDR1 and CDR2: LGHNA and YSLEER. This CDR3 spans 15 amino acids. The CDR3 loop reads CASSQERTGSFGYTF. Written as DNA, the CDR3 is TGCGCCAGCAGCCAAGAAAGGACAGGGAGTTTTGGCTACACCTTC.

The sample holds many counts of this clonotype. This chain links TRBV20-1 with TRBJ2-5, with 10 nucleotides matching TRBD1. The CDR3 is made up of 16 amino acids. The J segment lost 7 bases and the V segment lost 5 bases, leaving 16 bases of the junction unmatched. The V gene's germline CDR1 is DFQATT and CDR2 SNEGSKA (reference sequence). The DNA of the CDR3 is TGCAGTGCTGGCCTAATGGGGACAGGGGCCTCCGGGACCCAGTACTTC. Protein sequence: CSAGLMGTGASGTQYF.

This clonotype appeared many times. The genes are TRBV5-1 and TRBJ1-3; D uncertain. Trimming pared 3 bases from V and 0 bases from J, leaving 10 bases between. CDR1 SGHRS and CDR2 YFSETQ come from the germline V gene. The CDR3 length is 15 residues. The CDR3 DNA reads as TGCGCCAGCAGCTCCTCGCTGGACTCTGGAAACACCATATATTTT. Protein sequence: CASSSSLDSGNTIYF.

This clonotype was seen ten or more times. V gene TRBV7-2 combines with J gene TRBJ1-3, with D unclear. Trimming shortened V by 0 bases and J by 0 bases, and 9 bases separated the two germline ends. CDR1 and CDR2 (germline): SGHTA, FQGNSA. The CDR3 runs to 16 residues. The CDR3 DNA sequence: TGTGCCAGCAGCTTAGCGTTGGGGATCTCTGGAAACACCATATATTTT. It codes for CASSLALGISGNTIYF.

This clonotype was detected ten times or more. The chain couples TRBV12-3 or TRBV12-4 to TRBJ2-2; D is unresolved. The CDR3 length is 14 residues. V lost 7 bases, J lost 1 base, and 10 bases lay in between. The CDR3 spells CASIPDLNTGELFF. The CDR3 DNA is TGTGCCAGCATCCCAGACCTGAACACCGGGGAGCTGTTTTTT.

This clonotype was seen a few times. This chain links TRBV11-3 with TRBJ2-1; no clear D. This CDR3 region has 14 residues. Trimming stripped 3 bases from V and 0 bases from J, with 6 bases between. CDR1 and CDR2 (germline): SGHNT, YENEEA. This CDR3 reads CASSFQASYNEQFF. CDR3 bases: TGTGCCAGCAGCTTCCAGGCCTCCTACAATGAGCAGTTCTTC. Based on the CDR3 plus reference TRBV11-3 and TRBJ2-1, the full variable domain is EAGVVQSPRYKIIEKKQPVAFWCNPISGHNTLYWYLQNLGQGPELLIRYENEEAVDDSQLPKDRFSAERLKGVDSTLKIQPAELGDSAVYLCASSFQASYNEQFFGPGTRLTVL.

The genes are TRBV4-1 and TRBJ2-2; tentative D call: TRBD2 (6 bases). Germline-derived CDR1 and CDR2 are MGHRA and YSYEKL. This CDR3 contains 18 residues. The ends were cut back, 8 bases at V and 0 bases at J, with 22 bases in the middle. The CDR3 loop reads CASRGYSPNTPNTGELFF. The CDR3 nucleotides are TGCGCCAGCCGGGGGTACAGCCCCAACACCCCGAACACCGGGGAGCTGTTTTTT.

The chain is built from TRBV4-2 and TRBJ1-2; D uncertain. The CDR3 is 14 amino acids. V was pared by 0 bases and J by 3 bases, with 8 bases between. In germline, CDR1 is LGHNA, CDR2 YNFKEQ. In DNA form, the CDR3 reads TGTGCCAGCAGCCAAGAAAGGAAAGACTATGGCTACACCTTC. Its translation: CASSQERKDYGYTF.

This clonotype has a handful of counts. A much larger clone lies a single base off, so this may be a read error. The chain couples TRBV29-1 to TRBJ1-1; D may be TRBD1 (5 bases). The CDR3 is 12 amino acids. Germline V gene sequence: CDR1 SQVTM, CDR2 ANQGSEA. In DNA form, the CDR3 reads TGCAGCCCCCACCGACAGAGCACTGAAGCTTGCTTT. Amino acids: CSPHRQSTEACF.

The sample holds many counts of this clonotype. The V call is TRBV5-1, the J call TRBJ1-1; TRBD1 aligns across 8 bases. This CDR3 region has 16 residues. Germline values: CDR1 SGHRS, CDR2 YFSETQ. Trimming at V came to 0 bases and at J to 0 bases, leaving 4 bases not matched to a gene. In nucleotides, the CDR3 is TGCGCCAGCAGCTTGGGACAGGGGCTAATGAACACTGAAGCTTTCTTT. Translating gives CASSLGQGLMNTEAFF. Based on the CDR3 plus reference TRBV5-1 and TRBJ1-1, the full variable domain is KAGVTQTPRYLIKTRGQQVTLSCSPISGHRSVSWYQQTPGQGLQFLFEYFSETQRNKGNFPGRFSGRQFSNSRSEMNVSTLELGDSALYLCASSLGQGLMNTEAFFGQGTRLTVV.

This clonotype was detected ten times or more. V usage is TRBV12-3 or TRBV12-4 and J usage is TRBJ2-7, with D hard to call. Trimming cost V 4 bases and J 2 bases, with 12 bases left between them. The CDR3 extends over 14 amino acids. The CDR3 coding sequence is TGTGCCAGCAGTTCGGGTACTACGACCTACGAGCAGTACTTC. This gives the protein CASSSGTTTYEQYF.